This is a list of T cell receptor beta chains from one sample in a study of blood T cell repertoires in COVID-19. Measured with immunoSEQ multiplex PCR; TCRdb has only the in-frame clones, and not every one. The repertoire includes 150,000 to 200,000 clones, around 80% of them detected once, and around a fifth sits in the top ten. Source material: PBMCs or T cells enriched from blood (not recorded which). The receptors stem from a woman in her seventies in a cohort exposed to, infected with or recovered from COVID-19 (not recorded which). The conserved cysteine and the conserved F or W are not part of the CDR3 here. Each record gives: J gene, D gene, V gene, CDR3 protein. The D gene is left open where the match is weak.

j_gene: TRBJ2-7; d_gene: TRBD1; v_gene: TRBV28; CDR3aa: ASSSPGQAINEQY
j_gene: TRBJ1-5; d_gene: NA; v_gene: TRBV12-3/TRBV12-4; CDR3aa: ASSLDMYQPQH
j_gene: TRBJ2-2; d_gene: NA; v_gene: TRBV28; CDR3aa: ASSLWEVSGSGELF
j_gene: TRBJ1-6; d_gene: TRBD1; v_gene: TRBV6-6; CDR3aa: ASGTGNNSPLH
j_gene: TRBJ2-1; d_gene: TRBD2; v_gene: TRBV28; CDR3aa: ASSSPLWTSGRVGGSEQF
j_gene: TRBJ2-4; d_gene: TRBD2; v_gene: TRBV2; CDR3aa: ASSTPWTSFD
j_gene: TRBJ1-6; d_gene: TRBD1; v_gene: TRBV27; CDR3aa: ASSSTPTGTGGNSPLH
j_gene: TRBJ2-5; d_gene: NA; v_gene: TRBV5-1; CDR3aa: ASSEGLEGAQY
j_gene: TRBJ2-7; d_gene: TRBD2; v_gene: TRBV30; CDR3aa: AWKAAGAYEQY
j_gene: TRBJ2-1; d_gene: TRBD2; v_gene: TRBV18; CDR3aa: ASSPPLAGGQGEQF
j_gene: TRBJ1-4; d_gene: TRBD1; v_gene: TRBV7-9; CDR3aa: ASSWTGGGNEKLF
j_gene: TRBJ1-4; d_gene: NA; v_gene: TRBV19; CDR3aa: ASSITATNEKLF
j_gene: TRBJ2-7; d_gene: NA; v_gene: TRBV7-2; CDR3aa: ASSWLGSYEQY
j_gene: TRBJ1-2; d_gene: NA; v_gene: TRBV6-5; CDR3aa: ASSISGVYGYT
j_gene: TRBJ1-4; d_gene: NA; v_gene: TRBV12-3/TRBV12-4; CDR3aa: ASSLDSTEKLF
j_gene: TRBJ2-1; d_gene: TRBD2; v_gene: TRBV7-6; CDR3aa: ASSPSGYSGVKEQF
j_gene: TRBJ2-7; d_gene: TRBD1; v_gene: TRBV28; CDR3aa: ASKRQGAGEQY
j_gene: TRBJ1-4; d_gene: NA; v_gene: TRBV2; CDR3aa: ASSVRTDNEKLF
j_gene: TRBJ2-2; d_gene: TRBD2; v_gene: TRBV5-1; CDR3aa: ASSLIAGGTLNTGELF
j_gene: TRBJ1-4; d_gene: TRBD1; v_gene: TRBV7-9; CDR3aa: ASTRDSGNRQKLF
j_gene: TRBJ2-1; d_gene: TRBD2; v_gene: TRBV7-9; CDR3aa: ASSLGVRLAGADEQF
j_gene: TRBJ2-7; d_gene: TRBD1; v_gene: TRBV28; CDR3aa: ASSLWQGASYEQY
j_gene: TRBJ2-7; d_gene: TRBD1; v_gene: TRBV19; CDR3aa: ASSVTGGSGEQY
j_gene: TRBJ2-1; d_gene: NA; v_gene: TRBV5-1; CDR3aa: ASSLQGSRPYNEQF